This entry concerns a single TCR beta chain. The germline V gene encodes CDR1 MGHDK and CDR2 SYGVNS. The CDR3 has 15 amino acids. The trim removed 7 bases at V and 1 base at J, leaving 5 bases unmatched. The sample originates from a study of OX40 agonist ivuxolimab in advanced cancers. Clones were sequenced by immunoSEQ multiplex PCR, and TCRdb holds only the in-frame ones, with some missing. The sample lists fewer than 70,000 clones, approximately 89% occurring once. The clonotype comes from an adult with an advanced solid tumor such as melanoma, head and neck, liver or kidney cancer. The chain carries TRBV25-1 and TRBJ2-2; 8 bases align to TRBD2. The sequenced sample was CD4+ or CD8+ T cells sorted from blood, obtained in a trial of the OX40 agonist ivuxolimab. The CDR3 spells CASNAGGQNTGELFF. As DNA, the CDR3 is TGTGCCAGCAACGCGGGGGGACAGAACACCGGGGAGCTGTTTTTT. Full variable domain (remainder filled in from reference TRBV25-1 and TRBJ2-2): EADIYQTPRYLVIGTGKKITLECSQTMGHDKMYWYQQDPGMELHLIHYSYGVNSTEKGDLSSESTVSRIRTEHFPLTLESARPSHTSQYLCASNAGGQNTGELFFGEGSRLTVL.